This T cell receptor (delta chain) was identified in a study of gamma-delta T cells after stem cell transplantation. This clone was observed a handful of times. With only one base between it and a far larger clone, this is likely a read error. The same CDR3 also results from other DNA sequences found in this sample. TCRdb processed the RT-PCR reads again with the CATT caller. This sample carries 2,500 to 3,500 delta-chain clones, approximately 5.1% of them seen once, and the ten largest clones take roughly 37%. This CDR3 is built from 15 residues. Germline V CDR1 and CDR2: GEAIGNYY, EKD. V lost 2 bases to trimming and J lost 8 bases; unmatched junction nucleotides: 11.

The sequenced material came from gamma-delta T cells. The clonotype originates from a human donor. It is not recorded whose cells these are; they may come from a transplant donor. The V call is TRDV2, the J call TRDJ1, with TRDD3 matching over 9 bases. CDR3 sequence (DNA): TGTGCCTGTGACATTTTACTAGGGGATACGGAGAAACTCATCTTT. This translates into CACDILLGDTEKLIF.